A single sample is the source of the 27 T cell receptor beta chains below, sequenced in a study of cytomegalovirus exposure and HLA in healthy donors. PCR employed 60 Vbeta and 13 Jbeta primers. This table comes from immunoSEQ multiplex PCR, and its TCRdb copy is limited to in-frame clones, with some not included. The profile shows approximately 100,000 clones, around 79% of them singletons. The sample consisted of PBMCs. The receptors here all came from a woman aged 40 to 50 in good health and CMV-seronegative.

As regards this clone: At one end the junction does not follow the germline gene, possibly because of a read error. V and J are TRBV6-5 and TRBJ1-3; D might be TRBD1 (5 bases). Germline V gives CDR1 MNHEY, CDR2 SVGAGI. The CDR3 contains 11 residues. CDR3 in amino acids: CATGSGNTIYF. The CDR3 coding sequence is TGCGCAACAGGCTCTGGAAACACCATATATTTT.

The V gene is TRBV6-5, the J gene TRBJ2-2; TRBD2 is a possible D gene (5 bases). Germline V gene data show CDR1 as MNHEY and CDR2 as SVGAGI. V was shortened by 5 bases and J by 8 bases, with 12 bases between the two germline ends. CDR3 length: 13 amino acids. CDR3 residues: CASSLLVAGELFF. The DNA for the CDR3 is TGTGCCAGCAGTCTACTAGTTGCGGGGGAGCTGTTTTTT.

This chain joins TRBV9 and TRBJ1-3, with 9 bases lining up with TRBD1. The CDR3 spans 18 residues. Germline values: CDR1 SGDLS, CDR2 YYNGEE. V trimming: 4 bases; J trimming: 0 bases; junction bases outside the gene matches: 11. The CDR3 sequence: CASSNRDRAWSSGNTIYF. The DNA for the CDR3 is TGTGCCAGCAGCAACCGGGACAGGGCCTGGTCCTCTGGAAACACCATATATTTT.

This chain links TRBV25-1 with TRBJ2-2; 14 positions agree with TRBD2. Germline CDR1 reads MGHDK; CDR2 reads SYGVNS. With V trimmed by 8 bases and J by 6 bases, 11 bases remained unmatched. The CDR3 has 17 residues. The CDR3 reads CASEIMTSGGAAGELFF. CDR3 nucleotides: TGTGCCAGCGAAATCATGACTAGCGGGGGGGCGGCCGGGGAGCTGTTTTTT.

This chain joins TRBV23-1 and TRBJ2-5; TRBD1 agrees at 8 bases. TRBV23-1 is marked as an open reading frame, function uncertain. CDR3 size: 17 residues. The trim removed 3 bases at V and 5 bases at J, leaving 14 bases unmatched. CDR3 protein: CASSQDRVRTRDETQYF. In DNA form, the CDR3 reads TGCGCCAGCAGTCAGGACAGGGTAAGGACTCGCGACGAGACCCAGTACTTC.

V is TRBV28 and J is TRBJ2-2, with 9 bases lining up with TRBD1. Germline V gene lookup returns CDR1 MDHEN and CDR2 SYDVKM. The CDR3 sequence is 16 residues long. V trimming: 5 bases; J trimming: 4 bases; junction bases outside the gene matches: 8. The CDR3 DNA sequence: TGTGCCAGCAGTGAGGGACAGGGTACGGGCACCGGGGAGCTGTTTTTT. This encodes CASSEGQGTGTGELFF.

The CDR3 sequence: CASSLESRGDEQYF. CDR3 coding DNA: TGTGCCAGCAGCTTAGAGTCCAGGGGCGACGAGCAGTACTTC. This chain uses TRBV11-1 with TRBJ2-7, with a possible D match to TRBD1 (6 bases). Deletions cut 1 base from V and 5 bases from J, with 12 bases between. The length of the CDR3 is 14 residues. Germline V gene data show CDR1 as SGHAT and CDR2 as FQDESV (reference sequence).

The chain is built from TRBV10-3 and TRBJ2-1; D is perhaps TRBD1 (8 bases). This CDR3 is built from 15 residues. Trimming left V 2 bases short and J 8 bases short, with 16 bases between. Germline assignment: CDR1 ENHRY and CDR2 SYGVKD. CDR3 region: CAISEGQGGFDEQFF. The CDR3, as DNA: TGTGCCATCAGTGAGGGACAGGGAGGGTTTGATGAGCAGTTCTTC.

This chain connects TRBV4-2 to TRBJ2-7; weak D call: TRBD2 (5 bases). Between the trimmed V and J ends, which lost 3 bases and 5 bases, there was a span of 14 bases. The CDR3 totals 14 residues. CDR1 and CDR2 (germline): LGHNA, YNFKEQ. The CDR3 is CASSHRFGDDEQYF. The CDR3 coding sequence is TGTGCCAGCAGCCATCGATTCGGGGATGACGAGCAGTACTTC.

The chain is built from TRBV28 and TRBJ1-1; D gene ambiguous. CDR1 is MDHEN, CDR2 SYDVKM, per germline. Trimming removed 8 bases from V and 3 bases from J, with 13 bases in between. The CDR3 sequence is 13 residues long. In DNA, the CDR3 is TGTGCCAGCCTTGAGGGTGGAGACACTGAAGCTTTCTTT. This translates into CASLEGGDTEAFF.

This sequence joins TRBV6-1 and TRBJ1-5, with TRBD1 identical over 9 bases. V was clipped by 4 bases and J by 3 bases; unmatched bases: 7. CDR3 length equals 16 residues. Germline V gene sequence: CDR1 MNHNS, CDR2 SASEGT. The CDR3 is CASSGRTGVDNQPQHF. The CDR3 DNA follows: TGTGCCAGCAGTGGTCGGACAGGGGTGGACAATCAGCCCCAGCATTTT.

This clone was observed once. This sequence joins TRBV2 and TRBJ1-2, with 8 bases aligning to TRBD1. This CDR3 contains 13 residues. Germline CDR1 is SNHLY and CDR2 is FYNNEI. V shed 2 bases, J shed 8 bases, and the junction held 4 bases outside the gene matches. This chain's CDR3 is CASSELRGLGYTF. In DNA form, the CDR3 reads TGTGCCAGCAGTGAACTCAGGGGGCTCGGCTACACCTTC.

The chain has TRBV5-1 and TRBJ1-3; unclear D gene. CDR1 is SGHRS, CDR2 YFSETQ, per germline. Trimming shortened V by 4 bases and J by 4 bases, and 12 bases separated the two germline ends. The CDR3 covers 14 residues. CDR3 bases: TGCGCCAGCAGCGCTACCGGAGAGGGAAACACCATATATTTT. Translating it yields CASSATGEGNTIYF.

This chain connects TRBV21-1 to TRBJ2-3; the table's D call, TRBD1, was not checked against the DNA. TRBV21-1 is listed as a pseudogene. This CDR3 is built from 14 residues. The CDR3 is CASSLPTDPDTQYF. CDR3 nucleotide sequence: TGTGCCAGCAGCCTCCCGACAGATCCAGATACGCAGTATTTT.

The rearrangement joins TRBV13 to TRBJ1-1; TRBD1 matches at 8 bases. This CDR3 is 17 amino acids long. V was clipped by 0 bases and J by 1 base; unmatched bases: 7. Germline lookup yields CDR1 PRHDT and CDR2 FYEKMQ (reference sequence). The CDR3 here is CASSLGSRTGPNTEAFF. The CDR3 DNA is TGTGCCAGCAGCTTAGGTAGCAGGACAGGGCCGAACACTGAAGCTTTCTTT.

The genes are TRBV5-1 and TRBJ1-4; D ambiguous. From germline, CDR1 is SGHRS and CDR2 YFSETQ. The CDR3 extends over 14 amino acids. Trimming left V 0 bases short and J 8 bases short, with 11 bases between. CDR3 sequence: CASSLAEFTEKLFF. The CDR3 DNA reads as TGCGCCAGCAGCTTGGCCGAGTTTACCGAAAAACTGTTTTTT.

The J gene is TRBJ2-7, the V gene TRBV11-2, with a possible D match to TRBD1 (6 bases). V shed 0 bases and J shed 1 base, with 7 bases lying between them. Per germline, CDR1 SGHAT and CDR2 FQNNGV. This CDR3 has 14 residues. CDR3 DNA: TGTGCCAGCAGCTTAGAGAGGGGGTCCTACGAGCAGTACTTC. This gives the protein CASSLERGSYEQYF.

The genes are TRBV19 and TRBJ1-4, with TRBD1 identical over 9 bases. V lost 6 bases to trimming and J lost 10 bases; unmatched junction nucleotides: 9. The CDR3 length is 14 residues. Germline V CDR1 and CDR2: LNHDA, SQIVND (reference sequence). CDR3 protein: CASSRGDRGGKLFF. CDR3 nucleotides: TGTGCCAGTAGCCGGGGAGACAGGGGGGGAAAACTGTTTTTT.

The rearrangement links TRBV27 to TRBJ1-6, with D possibly matching TRBD1 (5 bases). Trimming removed 0 bases at V and 7 bases at J, with 7 bases between. Germline assignment: CDR1 MNHEY and CDR2 SMNVEV (reference sequence). This CDR3 region has 14 residues. CDR3: CASSLSNRNSPLHF. CDR3 DNA sequence: TGTGCCAGCAGTTTATCGAACAGGAATTCACCCCTCCACTTT.

This clone has just a few counts. V and J are TRBV6-5 and TRBJ1-2; no clear D. CDR1 is MNHEY, CDR2 SVGAGI, per germline. The germline V and J ends were trimmed by 6 bases and 0 bases, with 11 bases remaining between them. This CDR3 comprises 14 residues. Here the CDR3 DNA reads TGTGCCAGCAGATCGACAAGTACTAACTATGGCTACACCTTC. This sequence encodes CASRSTSTNYGYTF.

The chain uses TRBV5-1 and TRBJ1-2, with D unresolved. V shed 0 bases and J shed 4 bases, with 10 bases lying between them. The CDR3 runs to 14 residues. CDR1 is SGHRS, CDR2 YFSETQ, per germline. CDR3 sequence: CASSLVAGSYGYTF. Written as DNA, the CDR3 is TGCGCCAGCAGCTTGGTAGCTGGGTCCTATGGCTACACCTTC.

The chain carries TRBV7-2 and TRBJ2-7; perhaps TRBD2 as D (5 bases). V lost 5 bases, J lost 3 bases, and 23 bases lay in between. This CDR3 has 17 amino acids. Per the germline V gene, CDR1 is SGHTA and CDR2 is FQGNSA. Here the CDR3 reads CASSLASPMRASYEQYF. CDR3 nucleotides: TGTGCCAGCAGCCTCGCCTCCCCCATGAGGGCCAGCTACGAGCAGTACTTC.

CDR3 nucleotides: TGTGCCAGCAGCGTAGAGCAGGGGGCTGATACGCAGTATTTT. Its translation: CASSVEQGADTQYF. This chain connects TRBV9 to TRBJ2-3; 8 nucleotides align to TRBD1. The CDR3 covers 14 residues. V gave up 0 bases and J gave up 6 bases; unmatched junction bases: 3. CDR1 and CDR2 (germline): SGDLS, YYNGEE.

The DNA for the CDR3 is TGTGCCACCAGTATGACGGGAGCCACCTACGAGCAGTACTTC. It encodes CATSMTGATYEQYF. The gene calls are TRBV15 and TRBJ2-7; perhaps TRBD2 as D (6 bases). Trimming removed 6 bases from V and 2 bases from J, with 14 bases in between. Per the germline V gene, CDR1 is LNHNV and CDR2 is YYDKDF (reference sequence). The CDR3 spans 14 residues.

Concerning this clone: A read error may account for a junction end that differs from germline. The chain joins TRBV7-3 to TRBJ2-4; the D gene is possibly TRBD2 (6 bases). The CDR3 runs to 16 residues. Germline CDR1 reads SGHTA; CDR2 reads FQGTGA. In DNA form, the CDR3 reads TGTGCCAGCAGCTCCAACTCGGGACTCATCTTATTCCCTAGTTGCTTC. It codes for CASSSNSGLILFPSCF.

This clone was counted a single time. The genes are TRBV5-3 and TRBJ1-4, with 8 nucleotides matching TRBD1. TRBV5-3 is annotated as an ORF whose role is uncertain. CDR3 length: 14 residues. With V trimmed by 4 bases and J by 8 bases, 7 bases remained unmatched. The CDR3 reads CARSKGQGREKLFF. CDR3 coding DNA: TGTGCCAGAAGCAAAGGACAGGGTAGGGAAAAACTGTTTTTT.

The CDR3 is CASSIRGWDQPQHF. The CDR3 nucleotides read TGTGCCAGTAGTATCAGGGGGTGGGATCAGCCCCAGCATTTT. The V call is TRBV19, the J call TRBJ1-5, with 7 bases lining up with TRBD1. CDR1 is LNHDA, CDR2 SQIVND, per germline (reference sequence). This CDR3 is built from 14 residues. Germline trimming cut 3 bases from V and 5 bases from J; bases unmatched to any gene: 4.